Listed here are 27 T cell receptor beta chains from one sample, sequenced in a study of blood T cell repertoires in COVID-19 (dated by TCRdb to about 2020). The library was produced with the immunoSEQ multiplex PCR assay. TCRdb re-hosts the immuneACCESS table, in-frame sequences only. Its copies lack some clones; in the studies checked, an unresolved V gene accounts for under half of them, and the cause for the rest is not known. For this sample the table gives just over 90,000 clones, of which roughly 90% were detected only once. About 1.6% of the sample is in the top ten clones. The sequencing sample was made of peripheral blood. All receptors derive from a human donor with active COVID-19. The donor label of this sample is uncertain.

The chain links TRBV2 to TRBJ2-5, with a tentative D call TRBD2 (6 bases). The CDR3 totals 15 residues. Germline lookup yields CDR1 SNHLY and CDR2 FYNNEI. Trimming took 4 bases from V and 4 from J, leaving 16 bases between them. This CDR3 reads CASSGYSRGGETQYF. The CDR3 DNA follows: TGTGCCAGCAGTGGGTACAGTAGGGGAGGAGAGACCCAGTACTTC.

The V gene is TRBV2, the J gene TRBJ2-1; 7 bases fit TRBD2. CDR1 SNHLY and CDR2 FYNNEI come from the germline V gene. The V gene end was trimmed by 5 bases and the J gene end by 9 bases; junction bases not matched to a gene: 10. CDR3 length: 14 amino acids. DNA of the CDR3: TGTGCCAGCAGTCCTACCCGGCGGGGGTTTGAGCAGTTCTTC. It translates to CASSPTRRGFEQFF. The entire variable domain, with the rest obtained from reference TRBV2 and TRBJ2-1, is as follows: EPEVTQTPSHQVTQMGQEVILRCVPISNHLYFYWYRQILGQKVEFLVSFYNNEISEKSEIFDDQFSVERPDGSNFTLKIRSTKLEDSAMYFCASSPTRRGFEQFFGPGTRLTVL.

V and J are TRBV30 and TRBJ1-1; D call uncertain. V was clipped by 3 bases and J by 0 bases, with 8 bases between them. This CDR3 is built from 13 residues. Germline CDR1 GTSNPN, CDR2 SVGIG (reference sequence). CDR3 nucleotides: TGTGCCTGGAGGTTCCACATGAACACTGAAGCTTTCTTT. Encoded protein: CAWRFHMNTEAFF.

This clone has just one count. The chain employs TRBV9 and TRBJ1-3; 7 bases agree with TRBD1. This CDR3 spans 18 amino acids. V lost 0 bases, J lost 0 bases, and 9 bases stayed unmatched. Germline-derived CDR1 and CDR2 are SGDLS and YYNGEE. CDR3 residues: CASSVAGDRLVSGNTIYF. The CDR3 DNA is TGTGCCAGCAGCGTAGCTGGGGACAGACTGGTCTCTGGAAACACCATATATTTT.

The V gene is TRBV2, the J gene TRBJ2-3; 10 bases match TRBD2. CDR3 length: 16 amino acids. Germline trimming cut 6 bases from V and 3 bases from J; bases unmatched to any gene: 9. CDR1 is SNHLY and CDR2 is FYNNEI in the germline V gene. Here the CDR3 reads CASRRSGGASTDTQYF. DNA for the CDR3: TGTGCCAGCAGAAGAAGCGGGGGGGCTTCGACAGATACGCAGTATTTT.

The gene calls are TRBV29-1 and TRBJ1-1; the match to TRBD1 covers 8 bases. The CDR3 extends over 14 amino acids. Germline CDR1 reads SQVTM; CDR2 reads ANQGSEA. The V gene end was trimmed by 3 bases and the J gene end by 4 bases; junction bases not matched to a gene: 7. Here the CDR3 reads CSVDVGQGSTEAFF. CDR3 nucleotide sequence: TGCAGCGTTGACGTAGGACAGGGAAGCACTGAAGCTTTCTTT.

The V and J genes are TRBV2 and TRBJ1-1, with D possibly matching TRBD1 (6 bases). The CDR3 is made up of 13 amino acids. The V and J ends lost 6 bases and 0 bases respectively, with 8 bases between them. Germline loops: CDR1 SNHLY, CDR2 FYNNEI. The CDR3 nucleotides read TGTGCCAGCAGGGACAGTATGAACACTGAAGCTTTCTTT. Translation: CASRDSMNTEAFF.

V and J are TRBV4-3 and TRBJ2-5; D possibly corresponds to TRBD1 (5 bases). The germline V and J ends were trimmed by 0 bases and 5 bases, with 10 bases remaining between them. Looked up from germline, CDR1 is LGHNA and CDR2 is YSLEER. The CDR3 totals 14 residues. The CDR3 loop reads CASSQDPRVETQYF. In DNA form, the CDR3 reads TGCGCCAGCAGCCAAGATCCCAGGGTTGAGACCCAGTACTTC.

This rearrangement joins TRBV6-5 to TRBJ2-3; TRBD2 matches at 14 bases. Germline values: CDR1 MNHEY, CDR2 SVGAGI. This CDR3 region has 15 residues. With V trimmed by 5 bases and J by 10 bases, 8 bases remained unmatched. CDR3 region: CASSLGLAGGRAQYF. CDR3 nucleotide sequence: TGTGCCAGCAGTCTTGGACTAGCGGGGGGCCGAGCGCAGTATTTT.

J is TRBJ2-5 and V is TRBV28; 12 positions agree with TRBD2. CDR1 is MDHEN, CDR2 SYDVKM, per germline. Losses at the gene ends were 10 bases for V and 2 bases for J; bases not matched to a gene: 5. This CDR3 contains 14 residues. CDR3: CATRGLAGQETQYF. The CDR3 DNA is TGTGCCACCCGAGGACTAGCGGGGCAAGAGACCCAGTACTTC. The whole variable domain, remainder taken from reference TRBV28 and TRBJ2-5, is DVKVTQSSRYLVKRTGEKVFLECVQDMDHENMFWYRQDPGLGLRLIYFSYDVKMKEKGDIPEGYSVSREKKERFSLILESASTNQTSMYLCATRGLAGQETQYFGPGTRLLVL.

V gene TRBV5-1 combines with J gene TRBJ2-5; TRBD1 matches at 7 bases. CDR1 and CDR2 (germline): SGHRS, YFSETQ. This CDR3 spans 14 amino acids. The trim removed 4 bases at V and 4 bases at J, leaving 7 bases unmatched. The CDR3 loop is CASSPRTGLETQYF. CDR3 bases: TGCGCCAGCAGCCCACGGACAGGTTTAGAGACCCAGTACTTC.

The chain links TRBV7-8 to TRBJ2-7, with a possible D match to TRBD2 (5 bases). CDR3 length equals 11 residues. Germline V gives CDR1 SGHVS, CDR2 FQNEAQ. Trimming cost V 5 bases and J 6 bases, with 8 bases left between them. CDR3 amino acids: CASSQGGEQYF. In nucleotides, the CDR3 is TGTGCCAGCAGCCAAGGAGGCGAGCAGTACTTC. The full variable domain, rest sourced from reference TRBV7-8 and TRBJ2-7, is GAGVSQSPRYKVAKRGQDVALRCDPISGHVSLFWYQQALGQGPEFLTYFQNEAQLDKSGLPSDRFFAERPEGSVSTLKIQRTQQEDSAVYLCASSQGGEQYFGPGTRLTVT.

CDR3 coding DNA: TGTGCCACCAGCCGGGACAGGGGGATCAATCAGCCCCAGCATTTT. Amino acid sequence: CATSRDRGINQPQHF. The gene calls are TRBV15 and TRBJ1-5; 11 bases align to TRBD1. The CDR3 is made up of 15 amino acids. Trimming removed 5 bases from V and 3 bases from J; junction bases left unmatched: 3. Germline CDR1 and CDR2: LNHNV and YYDKDF (reference sequence).

The V gene is TRBV6-6, the J gene TRBJ1-2; the D is unclear. Trimming stripped 5 bases from V and 8 bases from J, with 18 bases between. The germline V gene encodes CDR1 MNHNY and CDR2 SVGAGI (reference sequence). This CDR3 has 14 amino acids. For the CDR3, the DNA is TGTGCCAGCAGTCGGACCCTTGGCGGATACGGCTACACCTTC. Translation gives CASSRTLGGYGYTF.

The chain employs TRBV7-9 and TRBJ2-1; D not certain. Trimming cost V 5 bases and J 3 bases, with 17 bases left between them. Germline V CDR1 and CDR2: SEHNR, FQNEAQ (reference sequence). The CDR3 contains 16 residues. The CDR3 DNA reads as TGTGCCAGCAGCCGAAAAGAGGCCGGCGGCTACAATGAGCAGTTCTTC. Its translation is CASSRKEAGGYNEQFF.

This rearrangement joins TRBV29-1 to TRBJ1-2; 7 bases map to TRBD1. CDR3 length: 17 residues. Trimming cost V 0 bases and J 3 bases; bases outside gene matches: 13. CDR1 is SQVTM, CDR2 ANQGSEA, per germline. The CDR3 nucleotides read TGCAGCGTTGAAGATGAGGGGGCAACATGGTGGGACTATGGCTACACCTTC. This sequence encodes CSVEDEGATWWDYGYTF.

V is TRBV27 and J is TRBJ2-7; perhaps TRBD1 as D (6 bases). Trimming removed 4 bases from V and 7 bases from J, with 23 bases in between. This CDR3 has 16 amino acids. CDR1 and CDR2 from the germline V gene are MNHEY and SMNVEV (reference sequence). The CDR3 is CASSSLIQGPSREQYF. The CDR3 coding sequence is TGTGCCAGCAGTTCGCTTATCCAGGGGCCTTCGAGGGAGCAGTACTTC.

The rearrangement uses TRBV14 and TRBJ1-3, with D perhaps TRBD1 (6 bases). Deletions cut 9 bases from V and 9 bases from J, with 21 bases between. Germline assignment: CDR1 SGHDN and CDR2 FVKESK. The CDR3 has 14 amino acids. In nucleotides, the CDR3 is TGTGCCAGTAAAGCAACAGGGTTGGATGGCACCATATATTTT. This codes for CASKATGLDGTIYF.

This chain uses TRBV7-9 with TRBJ1-1, with 9 nucleotides matching TRBD1. Unmatched junction bases numbered 10, after V lost 4 bases and J lost 10 bases. CDR1 and CDR2 from the germline V gene are SEHNR and FQNEAQ (reference sequence). The CDR3 length is 14 residues. The DNA of the CDR3 is TGTGCCAGCAGCTCAACCGGGACAGGGCAGTCAGCTTTCTTT. It yields the protein CASSSTGTGQSAFF.

This clone was detected once. The chain links TRBV5-1 to TRBJ2-2, with 8 bases matching TRBD1. The CDR3 runs 15 residues. CDR1 is SGHRS and CDR2 is YFSETQ in the germline V gene. J was trimmed by 1 base and V by 3 bases; bases with no gene match: 2. CDR3 region: CASSSGQGNTGELFF. The CDR3 region has the DNA TGCGCCAGCAGCTCCGGACAGGGGAACACCGGGGAGCTGTTTTTT.

This chain links TRBV27 with TRBJ1-2; D remains unclear. Trimming removed 6 bases from V and 7 bases from J, with 18 bases in between. Looked up from germline, CDR1 is MNHEY and CDR2 is SMNVEV (reference sequence). The CDR3 totals 14 residues. The CDR3 region is CASRLGPLEGGYTF. In DNA, the CDR3 is TGTGCCAGCAGACTGGGCCCCCTGGAGGGTGGCTACACCTTC.

This chain joins TRBV15 and TRBJ1-6; TRBD1 matches at 7 bases. Germline values: CDR1 LNHNV, CDR2 YYDKDF (reference sequence). The CDR3 loop spans 14 amino acids. Unmatched junction bases numbered 4, after V lost 1 base and J lost 10 bases. The CDR3 reads CATSRAGGGSPLHF. CDR3 in DNA: TGTGCCACCAGCAGAGCAGGGGGTGGATCACCCCTCCACTTT.

This clone was recorded once. The CDR3 region has the DNA TGTGCCAGCAGCGCAGAGGACAGGGGGTATGCTTTCTTT. It encodes CASSAEDRGYAFF. The V call is TRBV9, the J call TRBJ1-1; TRBD1 aligns across 10 bases. V lost 3 bases, J lost 11 bases, and 7 bases stayed unmatched. Germline V lookup: CDR1 SGDLS, CDR2 YYNGEE. CDR3 length: 13 amino acids.

V usage is TRBV27 and J usage is TRBJ1-2, with D possibly TRBD1 on 6 matching bases. The CDR3 consists of 13 residues. V was trimmed by 7 bases and J by 4 bases, leaving 13 bases between them. Germline V gene sequence: CDR1 MNHEY, CDR2 SMNVEV (reference sequence). DNA of the CDR3: TGTGCCAGCAACAAACAGGGTAGCTATGGCTACACCTTC. Its translation: CASNKQGSYGYTF.

This clone was observed a handful of times. The rearrangement links TRBV7-2 to TRBJ2-3; D unresolved. Trimming stripped 4 bases from V and 2 bases from J, with 4 bases between. CDR1 is SGHTA, CDR2 FQGNSA, per germline. CDR3 length: 12 amino acids. CDR3 DNA: TGTGCCAGCAGCTACTACACAGATACGCAGTATTTT. Protein product: CASSYYTDTQYF.

The chain joins TRBV15 to TRBJ1-2, with 12 bases matching TRBD1. This CDR3 contains 19 residues. Trimming at V came to 0 bases and at J to 3 bases, leaving 11 bases not matched to a gene. Germline values: CDR1 LNHNV, CDR2 YYDKDF (reference sequence). The CDR3 DNA sequence: TGTGCCACCAGCAGAGATTATGGGACAGGGGGCCCAAGAGACTATGGCTACACCTTC. Encoded protein: CATSRDYGTGGPRDYGYTF.

V is TRBV13 and J is TRBJ2-1; no definite D call. CDR1 is PRHDT, CDR2 FYEKMQ, per germline (reference sequence). V was cut by 1 base and J by 0 bases, with 4 bases left in between. CDR3 length: 14 amino acids. The CDR3 DNA reads as TGTGCCAGCAGCTTAGCCTTCTCCTACAATGAGCAGTTCTTC. It is translated as CASSLAFSYNEQFF.